These 24 T cell receptor beta chains came from one sample sequenced in a study of cytomegalovirus exposure and HLA in healthy donors. 13 Jbeta primers and 60 Vbeta primers were used for the PCR. Produced via immunoSEQ multiplex PCR; TCRdb's table is partial and in-frame only. The repertoire holds 150,000 to 200,000 clones, with about four fifths as singletons. Sequences were obtained from PBMCs. The receptors derive from a man between 50 and 59 years old in good health and CMV-seropositive.

The V and J genes are TRBV7-9 and TRBJ1-6, with D perhaps TRBD1 (5 bases). The CDR3 sequence is 16 residues long. Germline values: CDR1 SEHNR, CDR2 FQNEAQ (reference sequence). The V gene lost 4 bases and the J gene lost 4 bases, with 14 bases spanning the gap. Here the CDR3 reads CASSSTESGYNSPLHF. In DNA form, the CDR3 reads TGTGCCAGCAGCTCGACAGAGTCAGGGTATAATTCACCCCTCCACTTT.

The V call is TRBV30, the J call TRBJ2-3; no reliable D call. The CDR3 loop spans 15 amino acids. Germline lookup yields CDR1 GTSNPN and CDR2 SVGIG (reference sequence). The V gene lost 0 bases and the J gene lost 6 bases, with 16 bases spanning the gap. The CDR3 bases are TGTGCCTGGAGTGTACAGAGAGCAGGTTCGGATACGCAGTATTTT. This sequence encodes CAWSVQRAGSDTQYF.

This chain uses TRBV18 with TRBJ2-3; TRBD2 might be the D (5 bases). V lost 7 bases to trimming and J lost 6 bases, with 14 bases between them. The germline CDR1 and CDR2 sequences are KGHSH and LQKENI. The CDR3 sequence is 13 residues long. This CDR3 is CASLLAGGDTQYF. CDR3 DNA: TGTGCCAGCTTACTGGCGGGCGGGGATACGCAGTATTTT.

This clone is a singleton in its sample. The CDR3 DNA sequence: TGTGCCACCCGAGTTAGGGGGAACACTGAAGCTTTCTTT. Translation gives CATRVRGNTEAFF. The chain carries TRBV19 and TRBJ1-1; D might be TRBD1 (5 bases). The CDR3 spans 13 residues. Germline lookup yields CDR1 LNHDA and CDR2 SQIVND (reference sequence). Trimming pared 10 bases from V and 1 base from J, leaving 13 bases between.

V usage is TRBV7-6 and J usage is TRBJ2-1; 12 bases map to TRBD2. This CDR3 is built from 16 residues. Germline CDR1 and CDR2: SGHVS and FNYEAQ. V lost 5 bases to trimming and J lost 9 bases; unmatched junction nucleotides: 11. Here the CDR3 reads CASSPRGGTSGSEQFF. The CDR3, as DNA: TGTGCCAGCAGCCCCCGAGGAGGGACTAGCGGGTCTGAGCAGTTCTTC.

The chain combines TRBV28 with TRBJ2-7, with TRBD1 identical over 8 bases. The V gene's germline CDR1 is MDHEN and CDR2 SYDVKM. V lost 3 bases to trimming and J lost 4 bases; unmatched junction nucleotides: 8. The CDR3 spans 15 residues. CDR3: CASSFQGARAYEQYF. The DNA for the CDR3 is TGTGCCAGCAGTTTCCAGGGGGCTCGGGCTTACGAGCAGTACTTC.

The gene calls are TRBV6-6 and TRBJ2-2; D might be TRBD1 (5 bases). This CDR3 is 14 amino acids long. The V end lost 8 bases, the J end lost 0 bases, and 10 bases lay between the germline ends. The germline CDR1 and CDR2 sequences are MNHNY and SVGAGI (reference sequence). CDR3: CASLQASNTGELFF. The CDR3 DNA reads as TGTGCCAGCCTACAGGCGTCGAACACCGGGGAGCTGTTTTTT.

The J gene is TRBJ2-7, the V gene TRBV9; 12 positions match TRBD2. The V gene end was trimmed by 0 bases and the J gene end by 2 bases; junction bases not matched to a gene: 9. This CDR3 has 18 residues. Looked up from germline, CDR1 is SGDLS and CDR2 is YYNGEE. The CDR3 loop is CASSVEDLASGRAYEQYF. The CDR3 nucleotides are TGTGCCAGCAGCGTAGAGGATTTGGCTAGCGGGAGGGCCTACGAGCAGTACTTC.

The genes are TRBV7-2 and TRBJ2-3; D is ambiguous. Between the trimmed V and J ends, which lost 1 base and 2 bases, there was a span of 10 bases. The CDR3 length is 15 residues. CDR1 and CDR2 from the germline V gene are SGHTA and FQGNSA. The CDR3 is CASSLDDIATDTQYF. CDR3 DNA: TGTGCCAGCAGCTTAGATGACATTGCCACAGATACGCAGTATTTT.

The gene calls are TRBV5-1 and TRBJ1-1; TRBD1 agrees at 8 bases. Germline CDR1 and CDR2: SGHRS and YFSETQ. The CDR3 contains 14 residues. V trimming: 4 bases; J trimming: 1 base; junction bases outside the gene matches: 3. The CDR3 region has the DNA TGCGCCAGCAGCGTCACAGGGGGGAACACTGAAGCTTTCTTT. Amino acid sequence: CASSVTGGNTEAFF.

V and J are TRBV4-1 and TRBJ2-3, with no clear D. The V and J ends lost 3 bases and 4 bases respectively, with 17 bases between them. The CDR3 consists of 16 residues. Germline CDR1 and CDR2: MGHRA and YSYEKL. For the CDR3, the DNA is TGCGCCAGCAGCCATAGTAACGTTCGGGTCGCAGATACGCAGTATTTT. It translates to CASSHSNVRVADTQYF.

The V call is TRBV6-7, the J call TRBJ2-7, with 7 bases lining up with TRBD1. TRBV6-7 is an ORF; its function is uncertain. The CDR3 runs 14 residues. Losses at the gene ends were 8 bases for V and 0 bases for J; bases not matched to a gene: 7. The CDR3 reads CASSGGCYSYEQYF. CDR3 DNA: TGTGCCAGCTCAGGGGGTTGCTACTCCTACGAGCAGTACTTC.

This chain links TRBV7-3 with TRBJ1-5; 8 bases align to TRBD1. CDR3 length: 16 residues. Unmatched junction bases numbered 11, after V lost 5 bases and J lost 5 bases. In germline, CDR1 is SGHTA, CDR2 FQGTGA. CDR3 amino acids: CASSPQTGATDQPQHF. In nucleotides, the CDR3 is TGTGCCAGCAGCCCGCAGACAGGGGCCACGGATCAGCCCCAGCATTTT.

V and J are TRBV7-2 and TRBJ2-2; D possibly corresponds to TRBD2 (6 bases). Germline values: CDR1 SGHTA, CDR2 FQGNSA. The length of the CDR3 is 13 residues. Trimming took 9 bases from V and 5 from J, leaving 13 bases between them. This chain's CDR3 is CASTKRATGELFF. The CDR3 region has the DNA TGTGCCAGTACGAAGCGGGCTACCGGGGAGCTGTTTTTT.

The rearrangement joins TRBV18 to TRBJ2-2; the D gene is possibly TRBD1 (6 bases). This CDR3 has 15 residues. From germline, CDR1 is KGHSH and CDR2 LQKENI. Trimming pared 4 bases from V and 5 bases from J, leaving 14 bases between. CDR3 sequence (DNA): TGTGCCAGCTCACTCACAGGGTCTCAAACCGGGGAGCTGTTTTTT. Its protein is CASSLTGSQTGELFF. Combining the CDR3 with reference TRBV18 and TRBJ2-2 gives the whole variable domain NAGVMQNPRHLVRRRGQEARLRCSPMKGHSHVYWYRQLPEEGLKFMVYLQKENIIDESGMPKERFSAEFPKEGPSILRIQQVVRGDSAAYFCASSLTGSQTGELFFGEGSRLTVL.

The chain has TRBV28 and TRBJ1-1, with 10 bases fitting TRBD1. This CDR3 is built from 14 residues. J was trimmed by 5 bases and V by 6 bases; bases with no gene match: 6. Germline CDR1 and CDR2: MDHEN and SYDVKM. CDR3 nucleotide sequence: TGTGCCAGCAGCCCGGGACAGGGGCGGACTGAAGCTTTCTTT. It encodes CASSPGQGRTEAFF.

The J gene is TRBJ2-7, the V gene TRBV19; 7 nucleotides line up with TRBD1. The junction had 9 bases not matched to a gene; V was cut back by 0 bases and J by 4 bases. This CDR3 region has 16 residues. CDR1 and CDR2 from the germline V gene are LNHDA and SQIVND (reference sequence). The CDR3 nucleotides are TGTGCCAGTAGTATAGATCTCGAAAGGGGGCGGTACGAGCAGTACTTC. As protein: CASSIDLERGRYEQYF.

The chain carries TRBV27 and TRBJ2-6; 8 bases map to TRBD1. The CDR3 has 15 residues. The V gene end was trimmed by 8 bases and the J gene end by 5 bases; junction bases not matched to a gene: 8. From germline, CDR1 is MNHEY and CDR2 SMNVEV (reference sequence). CDR3 loop: CASATGVGRANVLTF. For the CDR3, the DNA is TGTGCCAGCGCGACAGGGGTCGGCAGGGCCAACGTCCTGACTTTC.

This chain uses TRBV6-1 with TRBJ1-4, with unresolved D. The CDR3 extends over 15 amino acids. Germline lookup yields CDR1 MNHNS and CDR2 SASEGT. The ends were cut back, 6 bases at V and 3 bases at J, with 14 bases in the middle. CDR3 sequence: CASRDRGSSNEKLFF. Written as DNA, the CDR3 is TGTGCCAGCAGAGACCGTGGGAGCTCTAATGAAAAACTGTTTTTT.

This chain joins TRBV4-3 and TRBJ1-3, with D possibly being TRBD1 (6 bases). The CDR3 loop spans 16 amino acids. Trimming shortened V by 0 bases and J by 4 bases, and 13 bases separated the two germline ends. CDR1 LGHNA and CDR2 YSLEER come from the germline V gene. CDR3 sequence (DNA): TGCGCCAGCAGCCAAGATAGTACAGGGTTCGGAAACACCATATATTTT. It yields the protein CASSQDSTGFGNTIYF.

The chain uses TRBV5-1 and TRBJ2-3; TRBD2 matches 7 bases. In germline, CDR1 is SGHRS, CDR2 YFSETQ. V lost 2 bases to trimming and J lost 4 bases; unmatched junction nucleotides: 1. The length of the CDR3 is 13 residues. In nucleotides, the CDR3 is TGCGCCAGCAGCTTTGGGGGGGCAGATACGCAGTATTTT. Translation: CASSFGGADTQYF. Supplemented by reference TRBV5-1 and TRBJ2-3, the full variable domain reads KAGVTQTPRYLIKTRGQQVTLSCSPISGHRSVSWYQQTPGQGLQFLFEYFSETQRNKGNFPGRFSGRQFSNSRSEMNVSTLELGDSALYLCASSFGGADTQYFGPGTRLTVL.

This clone was observed a few times. CDR3 in amino acids: CATSGLSRGDTQYF. CDR3 DNA: TGTGCCACCAGCGGACTATCCCGCGGAGATACGCAGTATTTT. The V and J genes are TRBV15 and TRBJ2-3; D might be TRBD2 (6 bases). From germline, CDR1 is LNHNV and CDR2 YYDKDF (reference sequence). The V gene lost 5 bases and the J gene lost 5 bases, with 14 bases spanning the gap. This CDR3 contains 14 residues.

V is TRBV4-3 and J is TRBJ1-2; no reliable D call. Trimming shortened V by 7 bases and J by 0 bases, and 15 bases separated the two germline ends. This CDR3 is built from 15 residues. The V gene's germline CDR1 is LGHNA and CDR2 YSLEER. CDR3 sequence (DNA): TGCGCCAGCACCTACGGACTGGATGCTAACTATGGCTACACCTTC. This gives the protein CASTYGLDANYGYTF.

The chain is built from TRBV2 and TRBJ2-2; TRBD1 might be the D (5 bases). This CDR3 is 10 amino acids long. CDR1 is SNHLY, CDR2 FYNNEI, per germline. This CDR3 reads CGGYTGELFF. CDR3 DNA sequence: TGTGGGGGCTACACCGGGGAGCTGTTTTTT.